Sequencing of this T cell receptor beta chain was carried out in a study of post-analysis software for immune sequencing data (dated by TCRdb to about 2015). The study in broad terms: Recorded disease courses included relapsing-remitting, secondary progressive and progressive-relapsing multiple sclerosis, with some patients lacking subtype annotation. A subset of samples was prepared in parallel using single-end sample barcoding, then pooled and co-amplified after Illumina adapter ligation. Patient repertoires were compared against some twelve previously published healthy control repertoires from donors aged roughly 6 to 26 years. Results and caveats for the whole study, not just this receptor: The control group was slightly older than the multiple sclerosis patient group. Compared with controls, multiple sclerosis patients had significantly lower normalized Chao1 diversity, a finding suggesting substantial peripheral T-cell clonal expansion. Direct clustering with F measure revealed strong co-clustering of samples prepared in the same batch, which led to a batch-effect correction.

This clonotype appeared a few times. No cognate antigen has been identified for it. Base qualities are not recorded, but no much larger clone differs from it by a single base. To demonstrate the VDJtools post-analysis software, the study profiled TCR beta repertoires from the peripheral blood of about a dozen young patients with multiple sclerosis. The multiple sclerosis patients were children and adolescents between roughly 6 and 16 years of age. The receptor library was made with PCR. Sequencing used an Illumina HiSeq 2500. To reduce PCR and sequencing biases, unique molecular identifiers were incorporated into the TCR beta cDNA libraries. Per 1 to 10 million input T cells, approximately 500,000 cDNA molecules were obtained, such that each molecule approximated one T cell. The same protocol used for the earlier healthy control dataset was applied to prepare and sequence the patient libraries. Within a given batch, samples were prepared together, multiplexed and sequenced on the same HiSeq lane. Under the source paper's analysis protocol: MIGEC was used to process the raw barcoded reads, and molecular identifier groups with only a single read were discarded before consensus assembly and CDR3 extraction. Clonotype tables were post-analysed with VDJtools, normalizing diversity by down-sampling all datasets to the smallest sample size. Repertoire overlap clustering matched CDR3 amino acid but not nucleotide sequences to correct batch-related cross-sample contamination. The public reads were reanalyzed by TCRdb: fastp trimming at Q25, MiXCR alignment, in-frame beta chains only. Every entry covers one CDR3 protein and lists the most common genes and DNA from its rows. The V and J calls follow TCRdb's processing rather than the paper's. Within this sample are roughly 600,000 distinct CDR3 sequences, with roughly 46% of them counted one time only. In total, the top ten clones hold more than 1.5% of the sample.

Sample: blood. The receptor's source is a girl aged 5 to 17 with multiple sclerosis.

The nucleotides read TGTGCCAGCGTCGAGGGGGACAGCTCCTACGAGCAGTACTTC. Protein translation: CASVEGDSSYEQYF. The chain is encoded by TRBV5-5 joined to TRBJ2-7; 7 central nucleotides agree with TRBD1. Unmatched junction bases come to 7, with V trimmed by 7 bases and J by 0 bases. Looking up the germline V gene (reference sequence) yields CDR1 SGHKS and CDR2 YYEKEE. The CDR3, from cysteine to phenylalanine, totals 14 residues. The sequence is cut down to CDR3 DNA, 42 bases in frame from base 1.